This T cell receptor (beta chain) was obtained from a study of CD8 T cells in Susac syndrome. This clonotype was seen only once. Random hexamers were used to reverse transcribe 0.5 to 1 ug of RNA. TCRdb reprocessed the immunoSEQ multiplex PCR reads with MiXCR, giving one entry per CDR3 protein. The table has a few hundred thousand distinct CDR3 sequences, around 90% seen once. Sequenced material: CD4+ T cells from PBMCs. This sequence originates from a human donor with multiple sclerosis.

Here the CDR3 reads CASSLAAQNYNEQFF. The CDR3 DNA is TGCGCCAGCAGCTTGGCGGCACAGAATTACAATGAGCAGTTCTTC. The rearrangement links TRBV5-1 to TRBJ2-1; D gene unclear. Deletions cut 0 bases from V and 4 bases from J, with 11 bases between. There are 15 residues in the CDR3. Germline-derived CDR1 and CDR2 are SGHRS and YFSETQ.